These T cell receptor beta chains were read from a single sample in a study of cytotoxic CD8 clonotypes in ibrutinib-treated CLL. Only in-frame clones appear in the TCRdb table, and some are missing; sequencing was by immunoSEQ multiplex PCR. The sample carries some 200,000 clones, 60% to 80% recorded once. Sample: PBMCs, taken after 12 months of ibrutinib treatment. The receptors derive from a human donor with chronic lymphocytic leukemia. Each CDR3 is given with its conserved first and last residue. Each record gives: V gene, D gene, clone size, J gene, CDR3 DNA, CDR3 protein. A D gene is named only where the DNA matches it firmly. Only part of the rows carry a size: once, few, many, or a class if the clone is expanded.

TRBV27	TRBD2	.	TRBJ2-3	TGTGCCAGCAGCGCACTAGCGGGGCTTCGGGATACGCAGTATTTT	CASSALAGLRDTQYF
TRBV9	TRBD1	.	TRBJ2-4	TGTGCCAGCAGCCCCACGGGACAGCTCATTCAGTACTTC	CASSPTGQLIQYF
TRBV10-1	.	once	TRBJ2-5	TGCGCCAGCAGTGCGGTCCTTCAAGAGACCCAGTACTTC	CASSAVLQETQYF
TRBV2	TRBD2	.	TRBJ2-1	TGTGCCAGCAGTATTAGCGGGGGCTACAATGAGCAGTTCTTC	CASSISGGYNEQFF
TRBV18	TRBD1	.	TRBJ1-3	TGTGCCAGCTCACCAGGGACAGACGGAAACACCATATATTTT	CASSPGTDGNTIYF
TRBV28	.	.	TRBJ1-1	TGTGCCAGCAGTTTTTCCGGGGGCCGGAACACTGAAGCTTTCTTT	CASSFSGGRNTEAFF
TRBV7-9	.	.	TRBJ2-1	TGTGCCAGCAGCTTAGTAGGGGCGGGTCCCTACAATGAGCAGTTCTTC	CASSLVGAGPYNEQFF
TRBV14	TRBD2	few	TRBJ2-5	TGTGCCAGCAGCCAAGATCTGGCTAGCGGGCAAGAGACCCAGTACTTC	CASSQDLASGQETQYF
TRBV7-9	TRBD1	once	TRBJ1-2	TGTGCCAGCAGCCCAATTATATACAGGGGTCGGGGCGACTATGGCTACACCTTC	CASSPIIYRGRGDYGYTF
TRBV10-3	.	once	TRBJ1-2	TGTGCCATCAGTGAGCACCTTGGGGGAAGCGGAAATGGCTACACCTTC	CAISEHLGGSGNGYTF
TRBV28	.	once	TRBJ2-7	TGTGCCAGCAACCTGGGCTACGAGCAGTACTTC	CASNLGYEQYF
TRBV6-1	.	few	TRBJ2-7	TGTGCCAGCAGTGTCGCCCCCTACGAGCAGTACTTC	CASSVAPYEQYF
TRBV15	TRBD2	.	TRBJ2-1	TGTGCCACCAGCAATCTAAGACTAGCCCTACTTAGCAATGAGCAGTTCTTC	CATSNLRLALLSNEQFF
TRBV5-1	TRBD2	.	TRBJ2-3	TGCGCCAGCAGATACGGACTAGCGGAAAACACAGATACGCAGTATTTT	CASRYGLAENTDTQYF
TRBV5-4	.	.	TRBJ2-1	TGTGCCAGCAGCTTACAGGGTTTATACAATGAGCAGTTCTTC	CASSLQGLYNEQFF
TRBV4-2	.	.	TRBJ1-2	TGTGCCAGCAGCCAAAGGGCCGGCTTGTATGGCTACACCTTC	CASSQRAGLYGYTF
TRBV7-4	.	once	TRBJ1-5	TGTGCCAACCCCCTTGGGAGGTTAGGCAATCAGCCCCAGCATTTT	CANPLGRLGNQPQHF
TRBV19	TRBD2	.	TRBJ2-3	TGTGCCAGTAAAATTAGTAGACTAGCGGGGGTCACAGATACGCAGTATTTT	CASKISRLAGVTDTQYF
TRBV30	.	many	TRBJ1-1	TGTGCCTGGAGTGACCTCCGGGGGTACACTGAAGCTTTCTTT	CAWSDLRGYTEAFF
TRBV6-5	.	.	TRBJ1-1	TGTGCCAGCTCAAGGGGGGGGAACACTGAAGCTTTCTTT	CASSRGGNTEAFF
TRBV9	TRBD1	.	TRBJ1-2	TGTGCCAGCAGCGTAGAACCGGACAGGCGGCGGGGGTATGGCTACACCTTC	CASSVEPDRRRGYGYTF
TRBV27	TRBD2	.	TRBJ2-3	TGTGCCAGCAGGACGGGGGGTACGCAGTATTTT	CASRTGGTQYF
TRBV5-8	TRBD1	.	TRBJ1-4	TGTGCCAGCAGCGTGAAACAGTTTCTCAGGGGGGAAAAACTGTTTTTT	CASSVKQFLRGEKLFF
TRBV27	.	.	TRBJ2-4	TGTGCCAGCAGGGCGGTAAGCCCCTGGGACATTCAGTACTTC	CASRAVSPWDIQYF
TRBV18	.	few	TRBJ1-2	TGTGCCAGCTCACCGAAAACAGGGTCTACTAATAACTATGGCTACACCTTC	CASSPKTGSTNNYGYTF
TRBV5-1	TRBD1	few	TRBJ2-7	TGCGCCAGCAGGAAAACAGGGGCAAGGGACGAGCAGTACTTC	CASRKTGARDEQYF
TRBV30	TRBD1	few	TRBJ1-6	TGTGCCTGGATCAGGACAGGGGGATCACCCCTCCACTTT	CAWIRTGGSPLHF
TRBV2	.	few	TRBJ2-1	TGTGCCAGCATCGGGAGCGCTGAGCAGTTCTTC	CASIGSAEQFF
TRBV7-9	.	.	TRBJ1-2	TGTGCCAGCAGCCAGGGTGGGGGCCTACACTATGGCTACACCTTC	CASSQGGGLHYGYTF
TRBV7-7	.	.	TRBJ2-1	TGTGCTAGCAGCTTAGGGGACTCCCACTACAATGAGCAGTTCTTC	CASSLGDSHYNEQFF
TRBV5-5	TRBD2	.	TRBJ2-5	TGTGCCAGCAGCTTGGCTAGCGGAAAAGAGACCCAGTACTTC	CASSLASGKETQYF
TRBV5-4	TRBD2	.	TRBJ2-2	TGTGCCAGCAGCCGGACTAGCGGGAACACCGGGGAGCTGTTTTTT	CASSRTSGNTGELFF
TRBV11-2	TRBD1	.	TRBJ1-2	TGTGCCAGCAGCACGTACCGGGACAGGGGGCGAGGCTACACCTTC	CASSTYRDRGRGYTF
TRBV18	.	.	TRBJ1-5	TGTGCCAGCTCACCCGGAGAGAGCAATCAGCCCCAGCATTTT	CASSPGESNQPQHF
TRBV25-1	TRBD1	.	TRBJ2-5	TGTGCCAGCAGTGAATTGTTGACAGGGCAGGAGACCCAGTACTTC	CASSELLTGQETQYF
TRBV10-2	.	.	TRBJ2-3	TGCGCCAGCAGGGGGGATGGCACAGATACGCAGTATTTT	CASRGDGTDTQYF
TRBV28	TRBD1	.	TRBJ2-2	TGTGCCAGCAGCCCAATGGGACAGACGAACACCGGGGAGCTGTTTTTT	CASSPMGQTNTGELFF
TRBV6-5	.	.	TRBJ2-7	TGTGCCAGCAAGAACGGCGTGGGTAGCGAGCAGTACTTC	CASKNGVGSEQYF
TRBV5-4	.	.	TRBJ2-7	TGTGCCAGCAGCTTGGGGGCGGTCCCCAGTAAGCAGTACTTC	CASSLGAVPSKQYF